This entry lists 2 T cell receptor beta chains sequenced from one sample in a study of CD8+ T cells in alopecia areata. In each case, RNA was isolated and then reverse transcribed into cDNA as the sequencing template. Assay used: immunoSEQ multiplex PCR; TCRdb lists only in-frame clones, some missing. The sample lists about 180,000 clones, around 60% occurring once. The input for sequencing was CD4+ T cells sorted from blood, taken at week 0. The receptors derive from a human donor with alopecia areata.

The chain employs TRBV30 and TRBJ2-7; D not resolved. CDR3 length: 11 residues. CDR1 and CDR2 (germline): GTSNPN, SVGIG (reference sequence). The V end was cut by 4 bases, the J end by 7 bases, with 11 bases between. DNA for the CDR3: TGTGCCTGGAAGGTGGGCCGAGAGCAGTACTTC. Translated: CAWKVGREQYF. Looking up the rest from reference TRBV30 and TRBJ2-7 gives the full variable domain: SQTIHQWPATLVQPVGSPLSLECTVEGTSNPNLYWYRQAAGRGLQLLFYSVGIGQISSEVPQNLSASRPQDRQFILSSKKLLLSDSGFYLCAWKVGREQYFGPGTRLTVT.

The table lists this clone with a few counts. The gene calls are TRBV18 and TRBJ1-6, with TRBD1 matching over 7 bases. V was clipped by 6 bases and J by 8 bases; unmatched bases: 10. The CDR3 spans 15 residues. Germline CDR1 and CDR2: KGHSH and LQKENI. The CDR3 loop reads CASSATGQSYSPLHF. The CDR3 nucleotides read TGTGCCAGCTCCGCAACGGGACAGAGCTATTCACCCCTCCACTTT.